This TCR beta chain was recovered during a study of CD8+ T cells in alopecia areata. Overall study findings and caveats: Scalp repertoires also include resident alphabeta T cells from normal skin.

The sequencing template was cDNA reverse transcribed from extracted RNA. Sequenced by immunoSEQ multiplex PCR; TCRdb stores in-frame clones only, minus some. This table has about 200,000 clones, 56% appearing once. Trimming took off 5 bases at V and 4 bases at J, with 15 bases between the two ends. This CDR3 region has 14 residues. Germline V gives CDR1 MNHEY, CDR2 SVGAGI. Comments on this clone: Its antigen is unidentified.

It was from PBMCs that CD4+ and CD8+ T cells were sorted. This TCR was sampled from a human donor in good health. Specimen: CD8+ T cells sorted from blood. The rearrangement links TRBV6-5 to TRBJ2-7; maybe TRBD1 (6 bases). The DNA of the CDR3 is TGTGCCAGCAGTATGGGACAACCAGCTTACGAGCAGTACTTC. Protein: CASSMGQPAYEQYF.